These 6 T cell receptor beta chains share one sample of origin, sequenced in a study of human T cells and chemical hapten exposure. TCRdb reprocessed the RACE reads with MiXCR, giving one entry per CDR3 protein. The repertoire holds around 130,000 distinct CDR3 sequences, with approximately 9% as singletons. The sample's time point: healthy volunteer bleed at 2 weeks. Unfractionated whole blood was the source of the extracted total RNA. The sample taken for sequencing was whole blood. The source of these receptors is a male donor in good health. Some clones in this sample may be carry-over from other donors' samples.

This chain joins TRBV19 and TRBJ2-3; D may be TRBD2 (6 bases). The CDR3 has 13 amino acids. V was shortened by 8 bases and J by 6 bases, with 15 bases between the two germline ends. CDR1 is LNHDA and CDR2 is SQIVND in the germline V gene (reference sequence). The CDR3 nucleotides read TGTGCCAGTCGACTAAGCGGGTCGGATACGCAGTATTTT. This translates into CASRLSGSDTQYF.

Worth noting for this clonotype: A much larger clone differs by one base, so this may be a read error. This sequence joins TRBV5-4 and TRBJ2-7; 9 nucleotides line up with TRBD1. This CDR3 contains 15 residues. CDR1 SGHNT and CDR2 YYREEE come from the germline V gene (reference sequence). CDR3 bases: TGTGTCAGCAGCTTGAAACAGGGGGCGCGTCACGAGCAGTACTTC. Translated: CVSSLKQGARHEQYF.

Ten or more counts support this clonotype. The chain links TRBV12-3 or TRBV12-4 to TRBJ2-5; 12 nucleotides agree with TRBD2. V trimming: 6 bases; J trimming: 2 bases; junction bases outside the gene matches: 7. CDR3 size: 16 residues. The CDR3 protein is CASRAPGTSGQETQYF. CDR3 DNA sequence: TGTGCCAGCAGGGCGCCCGGGACTAGCGGGCAAGAGACCCAGTACTTC.

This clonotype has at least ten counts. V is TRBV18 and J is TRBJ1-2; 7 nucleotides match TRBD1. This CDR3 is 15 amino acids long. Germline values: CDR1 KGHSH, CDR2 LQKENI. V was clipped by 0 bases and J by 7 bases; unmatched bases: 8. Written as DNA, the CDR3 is TGTGCCAGCTCACCACCGTCCGGGACAGTCAGTGGCTACACCTTC. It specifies CASSPPSGTVSGYTF.

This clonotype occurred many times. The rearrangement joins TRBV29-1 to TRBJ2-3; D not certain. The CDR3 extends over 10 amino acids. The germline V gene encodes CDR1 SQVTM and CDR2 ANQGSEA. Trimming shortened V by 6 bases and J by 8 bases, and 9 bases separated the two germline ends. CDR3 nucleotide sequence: TGCAGCGTCCTGGGCGGTACGCAGTATTTT. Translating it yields CSVLGGTQYF.

The CDR3 sequence is CSAGAGGYSPLHF. The CDR3 nucleotides read TGCAGTGCTGGGGCAGGGGGGTATTCACCCCTCCACTTT. J is TRBJ1-6 and V is TRBV20-1; 7 nucleotides line up with TRBD1. Trimming took 5 bases from V and 8 from J; bases not matched to a gene: 6. CDR1 and CDR2 from the germline V gene are DFQATT and SNEGSKA (reference sequence). This CDR3 has 13 residues.